This T cell receptor (beta chain) was observed in a study of T cell responses to AZD1222 COVID-19 vaccine. The length of the CDR3 is 15 residues. Trimming removed 4 bases from V and 5 bases from J; junction bases left unmatched: 2. In germline, CDR1 is LGHDT, CDR2 YNNKEL (reference sequence). Comment on this clone: Its specificity is not known.

This table comes from immunoSEQ multiplex PCR, and its TCRdb copy is limited to in-frame clones, with some not included. Of about 120,000 clones in the sample, around nine tenths were seen once. Notes on the study in general: CD4 TCRs linked to vaccination spanned spike, dominating at 160-218 and 743-854.

Sequenced here: peripheral blood, sampled on day 0 of AZD1222 vaccination. This sequence was found in an adult in good health. J is TRBJ2-5 and V is TRBV3-1 (or the pseudogene TRBV3-2), with 15 positions matching TRBD2. In nucleotides, the CDR3 is TGTGCCAGCAGCCCGGGGACTAGCGGGAGGGAGACCCAGTACTTC. Translating it yields CASSPGTSGRETQYF.